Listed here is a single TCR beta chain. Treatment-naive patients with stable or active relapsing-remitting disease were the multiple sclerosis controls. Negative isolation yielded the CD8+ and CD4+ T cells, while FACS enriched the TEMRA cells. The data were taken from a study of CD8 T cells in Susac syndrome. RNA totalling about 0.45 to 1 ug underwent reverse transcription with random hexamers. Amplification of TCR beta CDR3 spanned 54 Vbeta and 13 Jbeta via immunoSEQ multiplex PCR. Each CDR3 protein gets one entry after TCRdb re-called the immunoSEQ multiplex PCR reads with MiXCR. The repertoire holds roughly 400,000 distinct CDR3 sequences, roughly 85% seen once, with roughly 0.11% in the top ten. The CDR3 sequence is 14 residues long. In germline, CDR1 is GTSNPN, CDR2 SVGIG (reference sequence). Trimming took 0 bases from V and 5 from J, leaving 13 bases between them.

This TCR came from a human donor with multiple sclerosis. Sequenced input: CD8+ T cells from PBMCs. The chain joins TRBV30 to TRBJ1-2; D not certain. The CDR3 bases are TGTGCCTGGAGTGTAGCCTCGGTCGGGTATGGCTACACCTTC. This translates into CAWSVASVGYGYTF.